These 14 T cell receptor beta chains were all obtained from the same sample, sequenced in a study of a mutant IDH1 vaccine in newly diagnosed glioma. Assay used: immunoSEQ multiplex PCR; TCRdb lists only in-frame clones, some missing. The sample holds over 75,000 clones, around three quarters seen once. Time point in this sample: baseline, week 1 (first vaccination visit). Treatment meaning: pre-vaccination baseline after standard-of-care therapy. Sequenced material: PBMCs, taken from a glioma patient treated with radiotherapy, temozolomide or both. The receptors come from a man aged 40-49 years with glioma.

The gene calls are TRBV5-1 and TRBJ1-5; unclear D gene. The CDR3 consists of 14 residues. V was clipped by 0 bases and J by 3 bases, with 7 bases between them. Germline CDR1 is SGHRS and CDR2 is YFSETQ. The CDR3 sequence is CASSLGGSNQPQHF. CDR3 sequence (DNA): TGCGCCAGCAGCTTGGGGGGTTCCAATCAGCCCCAGCATTTT.

V and J are TRBV30 and TRBJ2-2, with D possibly matching TRBD1 (6 bases). The CDR3 consists of 17 residues. Germline assignment: CDR1 GTSNPN and CDR2 SVGIG (reference sequence). Between the trimmed V and J ends, which lost 6 bases and 2 bases, there was a span of 22 bases. CDR3 amino acids: CACTPGTKLTNTGELFF. CDR3 DNA sequence: TGTGCCTGTACTCCCGGGACAAAACTCACTAACACCGGGGAGCTGTTTTTT.

Only a few counts were recorded for this clone. The rearrangement links TRBV11-3 to TRBJ2-3; 7 nucleotides agree with TRBD1. The CDR3 has 14 amino acids. The V and J ends lost 5 bases and 0 bases, in that order; junction bases with no gene match: 2. The germline CDR1 and CDR2 sequences are SGHNT and YENEEA. CDR3 loop: CASSRQGSTDTQYF. For the CDR3, the DNA is TGTGCCAGCAGCCGACAGGGAAGCACAGATACGCAGTATTTT.

The rearrangement uses TRBV9 and TRBJ2-7, with TRBD2 matching 10 bases. V trimming: 0 bases; J trimming: 3 bases; junction bases outside the gene matches: 3. This CDR3 comprises 15 residues. Germline assignment: CDR1 SGDLS and CDR2 YYNGEE. Here the CDR3 reads CASSVEASGSYEQYF. CDR3 bases: TGTGCCAGCAGCGTAGAGGCTAGCGGGAGCTACGAGCAGTACTTC.

This clone was detected once. The chain is built from TRBV7-9 and TRBJ2-7, with a tentative D call TRBD2 (5 bases). This CDR3 contains 14 residues. V was clipped by 1 base and J by 6 bases, with 13 bases between them. From germline, CDR1 is SEHNR and CDR2 FQNEAQ (reference sequence). CDR3: CASSLVTREREQYF. The CDR3 nucleotides are TGTGCCAGCAGCTTAGTTACCCGGGAACGCGAGCAGTACTTC.

This chain joins TRBV7-2 and TRBJ2-7, with 8 bases aligning to TRBD2. CDR1 is SGHTA and CDR2 is FQGNSA in the germline V gene. The ends lost 4 bases at V and 6 bases at J; junction bases unmatched: 5. This CDR3 is 13 amino acids long. CDR3 loop: CASSSQAGGEQYF. As DNA, the CDR3 is TGTGCCAGCAGCTCCCAGGCGGGGGGCGAGCAGTACTTC.

This clone appeared a few times. V and J are TRBV10-1 and TRBJ1-1, with D maybe TRBD1 (6 bases). From germline, CDR1 is WNHNN and CDR2 SYGVQD (reference sequence). V lost 0 bases and J lost 3, with 11 bases in between. The CDR3 contains 15 residues. CDR3 in amino acids: CASSESLGADTEAFF. The CDR3, as DNA: TGCGCCAGCAGTGAGTCGTTGGGGGCTGACACTGAAGCTTTCTTT.

The genes are TRBV5-5 and TRBJ2-2; the match to TRBD2 covers 13 bases. This CDR3 comprises 17 residues. Germline V gene lookup returns CDR1 SGHKS and CDR2 YYEKEE (reference sequence). V trimming: 4 bases; J trimming: 6 bases; junction bases outside the gene matches: 9. CDR3 sequence: CASSGTGTSGASGELFF. In DNA, the CDR3 is TGTGCCAGCAGCGGAACCGGGACTAGCGGGGCCTCCGGGGAGCTGTTTTTT.

The V call is TRBV29-1, the J call TRBJ2-2, with no clear D. Germline CDR1 and CDR2: SQVTM and ANQGSEA. Trimming stripped 3 bases from V and 7 bases from J, with 12 bases between. The CDR3 runs to 13 residues. CDR3 sequence reads: CSVEVQVDGELFF. CDR3 bases: TGCAGCGTTGAGGTCCAGGTAGACGGGGAGCTGTTTTTT.

The chain has TRBV5-8 and TRBJ2-7; 9 bases line up with TRBD1. Germline loops: CDR1 SGHTS, CDR2 YDEGEE. The CDR3 loop spans 17 amino acids. After removal of 4 bases from V and 2 bases from J, the junction contained 13 bases not matched to a gene. CDR3 DNA: TGTGCCAGCAGCATATTCACAGGGGGCGCGGCTACCTACGAGCAGTACTTC. As protein: CASSIFTGGAATYEQYF.

The gene calls are TRBV7-2 and TRBJ2-6; D ambiguous. CDR3 length: 15 residues. Germline loops: CDR1 SGHTA, CDR2 FQGNSA. Trimming took 4 bases from V and 0 from J, leaving 7 bases between them. The CDR3: CASSSVASGANVLTF. For the CDR3, the DNA is TGTGCCAGCAGCTCCGTAGCCTCTGGGGCCAACGTCCTGACTTTC.

The chain joins TRBV6-6 to TRBJ1-6; 7 bases fit TRBD1. Germline-derived CDR1 and CDR2 are MNHNY and SVGAGI (reference sequence). The ends lost 6 bases at V and 10 bases at J; junction bases unmatched: 9. The CDR3 contains 14 residues. The CDR3 nucleotides read TGTGCCAGCAGCCCCCGACAGGGCGGATCACCCCTCCACTTT. This translates into CASSPRQGGSPLHF.

This clone was seen just once. The chain links TRBV6-1 to TRBJ1-6; a weak D match, TRBD1 (5 bases). This CDR3 region has 15 residues. Trimming took off 0 bases at V and 6 bases at J, with 9 bases between the two ends. Germline V gene data show CDR1 as MNHNS and CDR2 as SASEGT. The CDR3 reads CASSEASRVNSPLHF. The CDR3 DNA reads TGTGCCAGCAGTGAAGCGTCCAGGGTTAATTCACCCCTCCACTTT.

This clone was detected a few times. The V and J genes are TRBV4-3 and TRBJ2-1; 8 nucleotides agree with TRBD2. CDR1 is LGHNA and CDR2 is YSLEER in the germline V gene. With V trimmed by 0 bases and J by 2 bases, 6 bases remained unmatched. CDR3 length: 17 residues. CDR3 sequence: CASSQDWLAGTYNEQFF. In nucleotides, the CDR3 is TGCGCCAGCAGCCAAGATTGGTTAGCGGGAACCTACAATGAGCAGTTCTTC.